What follows describes a single TCR beta chain. Germline V gives CDR1 KGHSH, CDR2 LQKENI. The CDR3 has 14 amino acids. V was clipped by 0 bases and J by 3 bases, with 8 bases between them. The data were obtained in a study of blood T cell repertoires in COVID-19. Study-wide context: Sources were T cells, B-cell-depleted T cells, or PBMCs; the material itself was cDNA or gDNA.

Sequencing used immunoSEQ multiplex PCR; TCRdb keeps in-frame clones, though not all of them. The sample holds about 200,000 clones, around 84% seen once. This sequence joins TRBV18 and TRBJ1-1; the D gene is possibly TRBD1 (5 bases). What was sequenced was peripheral blood. This clonotype was obtained from a human donor in a cohort sampled during active COVID-19. For the CDR3, the DNA is TGTGCCAGCTCACCACCGTTAGGGGACACTGAAGCTTTCTTT. Encoded protein: CASSPPLGDTEAFF.